The 18 T cell receptor beta chains listed next were all sequenced from one sample in a study of cytomegalovirus exposure and HLA in healthy donors. The PCR ran on 60 Vbeta and 13 Jbeta primers. Measured with immunoSEQ multiplex PCR; TCRdb has only the in-frame clones, and not every one. The data hold more than 130,000 clones, with 70% to 80% observed a single time. Material for sequencing was PBMCs. The receptor set was obtained from a woman aged 50 to 65 in good health and CMV-seronegative.

In its sample, this clone was seen a few times. The chain has TRBV28 and TRBJ1-1, with 7 bases identical to TRBD1. Germline loops: CDR1 MDHEN, CDR2 SYDVKM. The trim removed 4 bases at V and 1 base at J, leaving 6 bases unmatched. The CDR3 sequence is 15 residues long. The CDR3 is CASSYEGQRNTEAFF. CDR3 coding DNA: TGTGCCAGCAGTTACGAGGGACAGAGGAACACTGAAGCTTTCTTT.

This clone was observed a handful of times. CDR3: CASSIDRDTEAFF. The DNA for the CDR3 is TGCGCCAGCAGTATAGACAGGGACACTGAAGCTTTCTTT. The V and J genes are TRBV4-3 and TRBJ1-1; 7 positions agree with TRBD1. V shed 6 bases and J 3 bases; nucleotides not matched to a gene: 4. Germline CDR1 reads LGHNA; CDR2 reads YSLEER. CDR3 length: 13 amino acids.

The rearrangement joins TRBV28 to TRBJ1-4, with TRBD1 identical over 11 bases. The CDR3 contains 16 residues. Germline V gives CDR1 MDHEN, CDR2 SYDVKM. V trimming: 5 bases; J trimming: 3 bases; junction bases outside the gene matches: 5. The CDR3 DNA is TGTGCCAGCAGTCCGTGGGGACAGGGGGCTAATGAAAAACTGTTTTTT. The encoded protein is CASSPWGQGANEKLFF.

This sequence joins TRBV27 and TRBJ2-3; 11 nucleotides align to TRBD2. Germline V gene sequence: CDR1 MNHEY, CDR2 SMNVEV (reference sequence). The V gene end was trimmed by 5 bases and the J gene end by 0 bases; junction bases not matched to a gene: 16. CDR3 size: 20 residues. In DNA, the CDR3 is TGTGCCAGCAGTACCCGACTAGCGGGGCCGCCTAACCCTAGCACAGATACGCAGTATTTT. Residues: CASSTRLAGPPNPSTDTQYF.

The chain has TRBV7-6 and TRBJ2-3; D possibly corresponds to TRBD2 (6 bases). With 5 bases removed from V and 6 bases from J, the gap between germline ends came to 12 bases. The CDR3 runs to 13 residues. Per the germline V gene, CDR1 is SGHVS and CDR2 is FNYEAQ. The CDR3 loop reads CASSRGLVDTQYF. CDR3 sequence (DNA): TGTGCCAGCAGCAGGGGACTTGTGGATACGCAGTATTTT.

The chain couples TRBV6-1 to TRBJ2-6; unclear D gene. The CDR3 is made up of 16 amino acids. Germline CDR1 MNHNS, CDR2 SASEGT. The V end was cut by 3 bases, the J end by 2 bases, with 11 bases between. CDR3 sequence (DNA): TGTGCCAGCAGTGAGGCTAGGATGGCTGGGGCCAACGTCCTGACTTTC. Its translation is CASSEARMAGANVLTF.

Concerning this clone: Other nucleotide sequences from this sample produce the same CDR3. The rearrangement uses TRBV5-1 and TRBJ2-7; TRBD1 matches 7 bases. The V gene end was trimmed by 4 bases and the J gene end by 5 bases; junction bases not matched to a gene: 12. This CDR3 contains 15 residues. Germline V gives CDR1 SGHRS, CDR2 YFSETQ. The CDR3 loop reads CASSTDSQGRHEQYF. CDR3 nucleotides: TGCGCCAGCAGCACCGACTCACAGGGGAGACACGAGCAGTACTTC.

This clone was detected only once. This chain connects TRBV5-1 to TRBJ2-5, with D maybe TRBD2 (5 bases). Trimming took off 2 bases at V and 0 bases at J, with 8 bases between the two ends. Germline-derived CDR1 and CDR2 are SGHRS and YFSETQ. The CDR3 totals 14 residues. The CDR3 spells CASSFSGYQETQYF. Here the CDR3 DNA reads TGCGCCAGCAGCTTCTCGGGGTACCAAGAGACCCAGTACTTC.

This clone has just one count. This chain uses TRBV10-3 with TRBJ2-1; 8 bases are a match to TRBD2. Germline V gene data show CDR1 as ENHRY and CDR2 as SYGVKD. The CDR3 is made up of 14 amino acids. The junction had 0 bases not matched to a gene; V was cut back by 3 bases and J by 2 bases. CDR3 nucleotide sequence: TGTGCCATCAGTGAAGCGGGGGCCTACAATGAGCAGTTCTTC. As protein: CAISEAGAYNEQFF.

This CDR3 reads CASSPTAGVGEQFF. CDR3 bases: TGTGCCAGCTCACCAACAGCGGGGGTGGGTGAGCAGTTCTTC. The chain employs TRBV18 and TRBJ2-1; 8 bases align to TRBD2. CDR1 is KGHSH, CDR2 LQKENI, per germline. The CDR3 is 14 amino acids. V lost 2 bases and J lost 9; bases outside the gene matches: 6.

The gene calls are TRBV6-1 and TRBJ2-7; 7 bases map to TRBD1. CDR3 length equals 15 residues. The germline V gene encodes CDR1 MNHNS and CDR2 SASEGT. J lost 3 bases, V lost 2 bases, and 7 bases had no gene match. CDR3 nucleotides: TGTGCCAGCAGTGAAAATTGGACAGGTCTCTACGAGCAGTACTTC. Translated, it gives CASSENWTGLYEQYF.

V is TRBV5-1 and J is TRBJ2-3; a possible D gene is TRBD2 (6 bases). CDR3 length: 15 residues. CDR1 and CDR2 from the germline V gene are SGHRS and YFSETQ. The V gene lost 0 bases and the J gene lost 4 bases, with 12 bases spanning the gap. The CDR3 region is CASSLGGAEADTQYF. The CDR3 DNA follows: TGCGCCAGCAGCTTGGGCGGGGCTGAGGCAGATACGCAGTATTTT.

This clone came up a few times. The rearrangement uses TRBV6-1 and TRBJ2-7, with 12 positions matching TRBD1. The CDR3 has 15 residues. Trimming at V came to 0 bases and at J to 6 bases, leaving 3 bases not matched to a gene. Per the germline V gene, CDR1 is MNHNS and CDR2 is SASEGT. The CDR3 loop reads CASSEAGTGGFEQYF. The CDR3 DNA reads as TGTGCCAGCAGTGAAGCCGGGACAGGGGGCTTCGAGCAGTACTTC.

The CDR3 nucleotides read TGTGCCAGCAGCCAACATAGCAATCAGCCCCAGCATTTT. It translates to CASSQHSNQPQHF. V is TRBV14 and J is TRBJ1-5; D is uncertain. Germline CDR1 reads SGHDN; CDR2 reads FVKESK. V was pared by 2 bases and J by 0 bases, with 2 bases between. The CDR3 totals 13 residues.

The J gene is TRBJ1-6, the V gene TRBV19; D unresolved. Germline V CDR1 and CDR2: LNHDA, SQIVND (reference sequence). The CDR3 runs 15 residues. The V end was cut by 3 bases, the J end by 5 bases, with 11 bases between. The CDR3 protein is CASSISTENNSPLHF. The CDR3 DNA is TGTGCCAGTAGTATCTCCACAGAGAATAATTCACCCCTCCACTTT. Combining the CDR3 with reference TRBV19 and TRBJ1-6 gives the whole variable domain DGGITQSPKYLFRKEGQNVTLSCEQNLNHDAMYWYRQDPGQGLRLIYYSQIVNDFQKGDIAEGYSVSREKKESFPLTVTSAQKNPTAFYLCASSISTENNSPLHFGNGTRLTVT.

The sample holds many counts of this clone. The rearrangement uses TRBV9 and TRBJ2-1, with D uncertain. The CDR3 runs 13 residues. V dropped 0 bases and J dropped 12 bases, with 13 bases sitting between them. Germline values: CDR1 SGDLS, CDR2 YYNGEE. DNA for the CDR3: TGTGCCAGCAGCGTAGGGTCTGCGTCGGTGCAGTTCTTC. It encodes CASSVGSASVQFF.

This sequence joins TRBV19 and TRBJ1-2; no clear D gene. Trimming pared 7 bases from V and 5 bases from J, leaving 20 bases between. Germline assignment: CDR1 LNHDA and CDR2 SQIVND (reference sequence). The CDR3 spans 15 residues. The CDR3 DNA reads as TGTGCCAGTAAGTTCAGCGGCCCCCGGGTGTATGGCTACACCTTC. It is translated as CASKFSGPRVYGYTF.

The chain joins TRBV11-2 to TRBJ2-1; 8 nucleotides line up with TRBD2. CDR3 length equals 14 residues. After removal of 8 bases from V and 3 bases from J, the junction contained 6 bases not matched to a gene. The germline V gene encodes CDR1 SGHAT and CDR2 FQNNGV. Written as DNA, the CDR3 is TGTGCCAGCGAAATAGCGGGGTACTACAATGAGCAGTTCTTC. It translates to CASEIAGYYNEQFF. The full variable domain, in which reference TRBV11-2 and TRBJ2-1 provide the parts outside the CDR3, is EAGVAQSPRYKIIEKRQSVAFWCNPISGHATLYWYQQILGQGPKLLIQFQNNGVVDDSQLPKDRFSAERLKGVDSTLKIQPAKLEDSAVYLCASEIAGYYNEQFFGPGTRLTVL.